This T cell receptor beta chain comes out of a study of blood T cells in healthy people across ages. The use of a sample-barcoded 5' primer and a J-beta primer mix characterized a second PCR of about 6 to 11 cycles. Each CDR3 protein gets one entry after TCRdb re-called the 5' RACE reads with MiXCR. The sample consists of around 2 million distinct CDR3 sequences, approximately 40% of them appearing once. Study-wide results and caveats: Possibly confounding the expanded clonotype changes was the fact that donor CMV status was unknown. Estimates based on one million T cells were treated as lower bounds.

Extraction yielded at least 5 micrograms of total RNA per sample. The CDR3 totals 16 residues. V was pared by 2 bases and J by 0 bases, with 8 bases between. The germline V gene has CDR1 LNHNV and CDR2 YYDKDF (reference sequence). In its sample, this clonotype was seen a few times. Its matching antigen is unknown. This sequence was found in a human donor in good health. The sequenced sample was blood. The chain is built from TRBV15 and TRBJ2-6; D not resolved. CDR3 sequence (DNA): TGTGCCACCAGCAGACCTCCGAGCTCTGGGGCCAACGTCCTGACTTTC. This translates into CATSRPPSSGANVLTF.